This T cell receptor beta chain was sequenced for a study of blood T cell repertoires in COVID-19. About the research overall: Samples of COVID-19 (acute and convalescent) were obtained from the United States, Italy and Spain. T cells, B-cell-depleted T cells, or PBMCs provided the cDNA or gDNA that served as material.

The sample holds one count of this clone. Using immunoSEQ multiplex PCR, the repertoire was profiled, and TCRdb retains in-frame clones only, with some absent. The table includes approximately 220,000 clones, around 90% detected once. Researchers sorted participants into cohorts using their self-reported clinical history. Within the 2 weeks before study entry, each person in the exposed group met a COVID-19 case. Trimming left V 4 bases short and J 4 bases short, with 14 bases between. In germline, CDR1 is LGHDT, CDR2 YNNKEL (reference sequence). There are 15 residues in the CDR3. Sequences were obtained from PBMCs or T cells enriched from blood (not recorded which). This TCR was recovered from a man aged 25-45 years who had been exposed to COVID-19. The chain is built from TRBV3-1 (or the pseudogene TRBV3-2) and TRBJ2-1, with a weak D call TRBD1 (6 bases). The DNA for the CDR3 is TGTGCCAGCAGCCTGATGACAGGAAGGTACAATGAGCAGTTCTTC. This translates into CASSLMTGRYNEQFF.